This T cell receptor (beta chain) was sequenced for a study of graft-versus-host responses after intestinal transplantation (dated by TCRdb to the early 2020s). About the full investigation: Multivisceral, liver-intestinal, or isolated intestinal transplants were received by the recipients. A peak of at least 4% donor T cells among recipient peripheral blood mononuclear cells was the definition used for donor T cell macrochimerism. Graft-versus-host and host-versus-graft alloreactive T cell clones were tracked in the graft, circulation and bone marrow after intestinal transplantation using bulk TCR-beta CDR3 sequencing. Of the roughly 25 intestinal transplant recipients enrolled in the cohort, one of whom was a retransplant, 3 patients without pretransplant specimens were excluded. All recipients received anti-thymocyte globulin induction followed by maintenance tacrolimus and steroids for about three years. Alloreactive clones were identified by sequencing pre-transplant mixed lymphocyte reaction products and comparing them with unstimulated pre-transplant donor and recipient T cells. Instead of going to the commercial service, samples from a few later patients were sequenced in-house on an Illumina MiSeq and processed with MiXCR. Results and caveats for the whole study, not just this receptor: GvH clones turned up in recipient bone marrow, with some appearing earlier in ileal mucosa or blood, a pattern consistent with an intestinal mucosal origin. Early after transplant, peak levels of circulating GvH clones were found to be associated with declines in HvG clones. The relatively low number and heterogeneity of intestinal transplant patients limited the conclusions. High GvH to HvG T cell clonal ratios were observed in the allografts of patients with donor T cell macrochimerism.

Points on this clone: Its antigen is still unknown. No base-level quality is on record; no much larger clone is a single base apart.

V is cut by 0 bases and J by 5 bases, and the space between the germline ends is 9 bases. From its cysteine to its phenylalanine, the CDR3 spans 14 amino acids. Only the CDR3 DNA stays, 42 bases, in frame from base 1. According to the germline V gene (reference sequence), CDR1 reads PRHDT and CDR2 reads FYEKMQ. The sample's time point label, in plain terms: cells obtained before transplantation from donor or recipient. CD3+CD4+ and CD3+CD8+ populations were FACS-sorted from unstimulated pre-transplant donor and recipient cells taken from spleen or lymph nodes. Library creation used the immunoSEQ multiplex PCR assay. In most patients, genomic DNA was isolated using the Qiagen DNeasy Blood and Tissue Kit and sent frozen to Adaptive Biotechnologies for TCR sequencing. For most patients, genomic DNA was subjected to high-throughput TCR-beta CDR3 sequencing by Adaptive Biotechnologies. On the authors' methods: TCR sequencing data for over 15 patients were retrieved from Adaptive's ImmunoSEQ software; a few other patients were processed with MiXCR and VDJtools. To correct CD4 versus CD8 sorting errors, sequences present in both subsets at a frequency ratio below 5:1 were removed. CDR3 nucleotide sequences shared between donor and recipient were removed because the origin of such sequences could not be assigned. At least 2-fold expansion over unstimulated cells and a minimum CFSE-low frequency of 0.002% (template counts) or 0.001% (read counts) were required for clones to be classified as alloreactive. Clones detected in sequenced pre-transplant spleen, lymph node, or MLR CFSE-low populations of the donor or recipient were defined as mappable. The cumulative frequency of alloreactive clones was calculated as a percentage of all sequences, weighted by copy number. This is the immuneACCESS table as TCRdb keeps it, with only in-frame sequences that have V and J called. A part of the clones is gone; compared with another copy, unresolved V genes explain less than half, and the rest is unexplained. The V and J calls and clone size come from that table; D and trimming were worked out from the DNA. The sample data list under 85,000 clones, and about 90% of these were observed just once. About 1.3% of the sample belongs to the ten largest clones.

The rearranged segments are TRBV13 and TRBJ2-3; the D gene is perhaps TRBD2, on 5 matching bases. Sequencing was performed on unstimulated CD8+ T cells sorted from spleen or lymph node cells, taken before intestinal transplant. This clonotype was sampled from a human donor who received an intestinal transplant. The DNA sequence follows: TGTGCCAGCAGCTTAGGCGGGGAAGGAGATACGCAGTATTTT. Translated, it reads CASSLGGEGDTQYF. The full variable domain, with segments outside the CDR3 supplied by the reference TRBV13 and TRBJ2-3 proteins, appears as AAGVIQSPRHLIKEKRETATLKCYPIPRHDTVYWYQQGPGQDPQFLISFYEKMQSDKGSIPDRFSAQQFSDYHSELNMSSLELGDSALYFCASSLGGEGDTQYFGPGTRLTVL.